This TCR beta chain was sequenced during a study of T cell responses to AZD1222 COVID-19 vaccine. Profiled with immunoSEQ multiplex PCR; TCRdb holds only in-frame clones, not every one. The table includes 66,000 or so clones, 79% detected once. Germline CDR1 reads SGHRS; CDR2 reads YFSETQ. This CDR3 has 15 amino acids. The V and J ends lost 0 bases and 4 bases respectively, with 10 bases between them. The table lists this clone with a count of one. The chain links TRBV5-1 to TRBJ2-2; D is unresolved. Sequenced material: peripheral blood, taken on day 0 of MenACWY control vaccination. The origin of this receptor is an adult in good health. The CDR3 sequence is CASSLDGAFTGELFF. In nucleotides, the CDR3 is TGCGCCAGCAGCTTGGACGGAGCCTTCACCGGGGAGCTGTTTTTT.